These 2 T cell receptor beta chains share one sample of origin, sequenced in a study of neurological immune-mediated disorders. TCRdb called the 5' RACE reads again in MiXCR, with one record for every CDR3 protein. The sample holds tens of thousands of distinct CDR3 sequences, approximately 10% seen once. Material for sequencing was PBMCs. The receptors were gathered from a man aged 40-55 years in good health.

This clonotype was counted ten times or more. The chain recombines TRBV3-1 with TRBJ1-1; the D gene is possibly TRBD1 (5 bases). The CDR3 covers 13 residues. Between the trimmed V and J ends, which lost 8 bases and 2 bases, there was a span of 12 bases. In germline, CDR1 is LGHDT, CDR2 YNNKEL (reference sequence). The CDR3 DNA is TGTGCCAGCGGATGGGACGGCAACACTGAAGCTTTCTTT. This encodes CASGWDGNTEAFF.

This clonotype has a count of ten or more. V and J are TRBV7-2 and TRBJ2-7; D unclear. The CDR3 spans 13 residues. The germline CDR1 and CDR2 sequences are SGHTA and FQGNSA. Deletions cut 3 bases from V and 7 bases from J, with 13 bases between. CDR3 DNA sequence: TGTGCCAGCAGCTTTGAACGTGCCCGGGAGCAGTACTTC. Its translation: CASSFERAREQYF. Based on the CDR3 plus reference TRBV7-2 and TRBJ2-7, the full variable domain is GAGVSQSPSNKVTEKGKDVELRCDPISGHTALYWYRQSLGQGLEFLIYFQGNSAPDKSGLPSDRFSAERTGGSVSTLTIQRTQQEDSAVYLCASSFERAREQYFGPGTRLTVT.